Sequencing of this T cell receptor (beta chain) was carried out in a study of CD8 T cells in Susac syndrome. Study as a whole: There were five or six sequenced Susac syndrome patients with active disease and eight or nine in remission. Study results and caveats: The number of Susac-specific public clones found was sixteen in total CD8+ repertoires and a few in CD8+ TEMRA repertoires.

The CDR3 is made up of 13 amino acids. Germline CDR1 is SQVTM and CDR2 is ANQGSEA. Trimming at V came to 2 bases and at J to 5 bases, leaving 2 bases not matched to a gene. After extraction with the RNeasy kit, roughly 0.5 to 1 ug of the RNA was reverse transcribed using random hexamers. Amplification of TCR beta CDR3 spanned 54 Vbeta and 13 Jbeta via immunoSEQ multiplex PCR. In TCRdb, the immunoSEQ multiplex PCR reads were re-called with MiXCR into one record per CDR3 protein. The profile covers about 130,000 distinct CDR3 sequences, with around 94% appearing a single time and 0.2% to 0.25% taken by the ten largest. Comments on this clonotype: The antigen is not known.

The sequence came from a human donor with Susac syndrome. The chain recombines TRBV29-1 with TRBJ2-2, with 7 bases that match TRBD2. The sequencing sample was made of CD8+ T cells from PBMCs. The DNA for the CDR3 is TGCAGCGTTGAACAGGGAGGGACCGGGGAGCTGTTTTTT. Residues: CSVEQGGTGELFF.